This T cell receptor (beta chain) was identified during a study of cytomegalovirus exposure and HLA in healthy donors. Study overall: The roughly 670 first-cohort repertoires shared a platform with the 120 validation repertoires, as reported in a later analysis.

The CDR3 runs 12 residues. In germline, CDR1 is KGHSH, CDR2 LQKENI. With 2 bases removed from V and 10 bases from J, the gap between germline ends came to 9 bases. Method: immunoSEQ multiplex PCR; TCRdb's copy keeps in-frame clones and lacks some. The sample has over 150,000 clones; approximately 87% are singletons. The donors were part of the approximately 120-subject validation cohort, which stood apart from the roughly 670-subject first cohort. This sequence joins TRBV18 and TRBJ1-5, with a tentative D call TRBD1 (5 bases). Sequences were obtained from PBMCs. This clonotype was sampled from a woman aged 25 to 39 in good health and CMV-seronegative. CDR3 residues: CASSPGGQPQHF. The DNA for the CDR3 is TGTGCCAGCTCACCAGGGGGTCAACCCCAGCATTTT. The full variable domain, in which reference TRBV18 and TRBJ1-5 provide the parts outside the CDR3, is NAGVMQNPRHLVRRRGQEARLRCSPMKGHSHVYWYRQLPEEGLKFMVYLQKENIIDESGMPKERFSAEFPKEGPSILRIQQVVRGDSAAYFCASSPGGQPQHFGDGTRLSIL.